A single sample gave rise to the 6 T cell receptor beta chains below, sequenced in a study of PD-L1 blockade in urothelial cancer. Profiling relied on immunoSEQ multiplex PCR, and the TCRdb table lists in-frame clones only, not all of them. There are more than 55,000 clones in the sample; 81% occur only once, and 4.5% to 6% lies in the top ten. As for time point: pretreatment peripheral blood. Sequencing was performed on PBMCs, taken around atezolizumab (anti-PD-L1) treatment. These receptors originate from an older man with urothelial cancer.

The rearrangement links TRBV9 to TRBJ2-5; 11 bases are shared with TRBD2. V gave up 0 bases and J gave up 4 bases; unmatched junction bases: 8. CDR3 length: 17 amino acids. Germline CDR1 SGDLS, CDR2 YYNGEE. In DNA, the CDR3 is TGTGCCAGCAGCGTAGGGACCGGGACTAGCGGCCGAGAGACCCAGTACTTC. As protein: CASSVGTGTSGRETQYF.

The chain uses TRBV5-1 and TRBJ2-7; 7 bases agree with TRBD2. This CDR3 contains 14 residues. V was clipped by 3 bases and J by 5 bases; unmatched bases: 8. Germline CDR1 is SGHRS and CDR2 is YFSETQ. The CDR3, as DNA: TGCGCCAGCAGCTCGCCGCAGGGAGGGAACGAGCAGTACTTC. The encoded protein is CASSSPQGGNEQYF.

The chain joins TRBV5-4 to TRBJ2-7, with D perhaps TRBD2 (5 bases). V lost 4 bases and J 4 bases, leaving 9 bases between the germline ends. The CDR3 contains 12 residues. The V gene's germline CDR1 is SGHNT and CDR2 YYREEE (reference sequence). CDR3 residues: CASSKDLYEQYF. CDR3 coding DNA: TGTGCCAGCAGCAAGGACTTATACGAGCAGTACTTC.

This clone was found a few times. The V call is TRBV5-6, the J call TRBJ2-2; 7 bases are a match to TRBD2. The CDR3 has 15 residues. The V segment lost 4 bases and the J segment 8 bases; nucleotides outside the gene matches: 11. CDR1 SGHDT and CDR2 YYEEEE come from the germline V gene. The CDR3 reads CASSPGLVAGGELFF. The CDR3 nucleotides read TGTGCCAGCAGCCCCGGACTAGTCGCGGGAGGGGAGCTGTTTTTT.

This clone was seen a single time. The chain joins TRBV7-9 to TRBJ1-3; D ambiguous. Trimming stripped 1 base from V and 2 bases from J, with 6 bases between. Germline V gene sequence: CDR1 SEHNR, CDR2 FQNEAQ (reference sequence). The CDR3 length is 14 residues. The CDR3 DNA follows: TGTGCCAGCAGCTTAGGAGCGGCTGGAAACACCATATATTTT. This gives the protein CASSLGAAGNTIYF.

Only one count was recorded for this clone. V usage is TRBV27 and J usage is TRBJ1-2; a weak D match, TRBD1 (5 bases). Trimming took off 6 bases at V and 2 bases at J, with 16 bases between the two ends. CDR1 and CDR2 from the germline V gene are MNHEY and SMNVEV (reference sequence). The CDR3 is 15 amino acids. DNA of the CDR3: TGTGCCAGCAGAGACCCGGCTGGGGCAAACTATGGCTACACCTTC. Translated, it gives CASRDPAGANYGYTF.